This T cell receptor beta chain was documented in a study of blood T cell repertoires in COVID-19. Study as a whole: Acute and convalescent COVID-19 samples came from the United States, Italy and Spain. T cells, B-cell-depleted T cells, or PBMCs supplied cDNA or gDNA.

Per the germline V gene, CDR1 is KGHSH and CDR2 is LQKENI. The CDR3 totals 13 residues. V was trimmed by 4 bases and J by 1 base, leaving 7 bases between them. Per the original methods: Nucleated cell counts were estimated from reference gene primer amplification. Repertoires were generated with immunoSEQ multiplex PCR, while TCRdb's copy carries only in-frame clones and drops some. The V and J calls and the clone size are those of that table, but D and trimming were determined from the DNA. This table holds 100,000 to 120,000 clones, around 81% found once. Sequenced sample: peripheral blood. J is TRBJ1-2 and V is TRBV18; D might be TRBD1 (5 bases). The TCR was taken from a woman aged 70 to 79 with acute or convalescent COVID-19. The CDR3 coding sequence is TGTGCCAGCTCACAACAGGTTAACTATGGCTACACCTTC. Translating it yields CASSQQVNYGYTF.